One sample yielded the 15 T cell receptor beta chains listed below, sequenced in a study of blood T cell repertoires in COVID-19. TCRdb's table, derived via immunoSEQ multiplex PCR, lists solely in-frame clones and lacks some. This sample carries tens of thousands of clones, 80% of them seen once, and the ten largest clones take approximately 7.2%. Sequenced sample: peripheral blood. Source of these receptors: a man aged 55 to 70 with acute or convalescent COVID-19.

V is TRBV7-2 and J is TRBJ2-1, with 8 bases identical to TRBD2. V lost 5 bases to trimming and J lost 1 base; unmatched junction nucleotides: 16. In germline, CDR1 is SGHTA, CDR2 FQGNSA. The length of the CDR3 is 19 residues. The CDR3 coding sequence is TGTGCCAGCAGCCACGACCAAGCTTCTAGCGGGCTATCCTACAATGAGCAGTTCTTC. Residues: CASSHDQASSGLSYNEQFF.

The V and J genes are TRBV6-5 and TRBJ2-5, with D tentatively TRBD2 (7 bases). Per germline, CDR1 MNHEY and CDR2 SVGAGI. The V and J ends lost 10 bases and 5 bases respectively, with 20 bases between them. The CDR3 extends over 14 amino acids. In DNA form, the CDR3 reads TGTGCCACCAAGGAAGGGGGGGGTCTGGAGACCCAGTACTTC. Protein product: CATKEGGGLETQYF.

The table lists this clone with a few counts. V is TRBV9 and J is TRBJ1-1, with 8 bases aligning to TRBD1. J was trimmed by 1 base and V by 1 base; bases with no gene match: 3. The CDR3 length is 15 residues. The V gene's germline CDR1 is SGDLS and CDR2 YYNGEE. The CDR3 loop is CASSVTGGANTEAFF. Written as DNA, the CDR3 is TGTGCCAGCAGCGTAACAGGGGGTGCGAACACTGAAGCTTTCTTT.

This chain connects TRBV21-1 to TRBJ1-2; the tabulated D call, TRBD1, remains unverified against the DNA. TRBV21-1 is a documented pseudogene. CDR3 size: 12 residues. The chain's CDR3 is CASSLQGQGYTF. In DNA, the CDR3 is TGTGCCAGCAGCCTACAGGGACAGGGCTACACCTTC.

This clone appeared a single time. The CDR3 spells CASSYRQRIEGTYEQYF. In DNA, the CDR3 is TGTGCCAGCAGCTACCGACAGAGGATCGAAGGGACCTACGAGCAGTACTTC. This chain links TRBV11-3 with TRBJ2-7, with D perhaps TRBD1 (5 bases). Looked up from germline, CDR1 is SGHNT and CDR2 is YENEEA. Trimming left V 4 bases short and J 2 bases short, with 21 bases between. CDR3 length: 17 residues.

CDR3 protein: CAWSRGQGDYGYTF. CDR3 in DNA: TGTGCCTGGTCAAGAGGACAGGGAGACTATGGCTACACCTTC. V and J are TRBV30 and TRBJ1-2, with 8 bases that match TRBD1. The V gene's germline CDR1 is GTSNPN and CDR2 SVGIG (reference sequence). With 5 bases clipped from V and 3 bases from J, the junction kept 8 bases outside the gene matches. The CDR3 length is 14 residues.

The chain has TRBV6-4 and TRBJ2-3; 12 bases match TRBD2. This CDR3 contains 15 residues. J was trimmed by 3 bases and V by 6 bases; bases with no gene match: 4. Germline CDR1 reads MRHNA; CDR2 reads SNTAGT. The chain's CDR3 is CASRLAGGLTDTQYF. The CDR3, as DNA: TGTGCCAGCAGACTAGCGGGGGGACTGACAGATACGCAGTATTTT.

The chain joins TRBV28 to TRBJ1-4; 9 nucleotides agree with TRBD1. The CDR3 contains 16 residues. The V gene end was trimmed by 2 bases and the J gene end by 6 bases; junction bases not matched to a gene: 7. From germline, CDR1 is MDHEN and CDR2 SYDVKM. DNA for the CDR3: TGTGCCAGCAGTTTAAGGGGACAGGGATCTGATGAAAAACTGTTTTTT. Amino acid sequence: CASSLRGQGSDEKLFF.

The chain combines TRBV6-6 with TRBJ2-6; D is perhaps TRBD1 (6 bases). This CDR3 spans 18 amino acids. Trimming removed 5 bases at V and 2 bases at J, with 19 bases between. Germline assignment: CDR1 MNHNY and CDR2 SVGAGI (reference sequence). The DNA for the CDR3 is TGTGCCAGCAGTCTCGGCGGGCAGGGGATCACTGGGGCCAACGTCCTGACTTTC. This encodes CASSLGGQGITGANVLTF.

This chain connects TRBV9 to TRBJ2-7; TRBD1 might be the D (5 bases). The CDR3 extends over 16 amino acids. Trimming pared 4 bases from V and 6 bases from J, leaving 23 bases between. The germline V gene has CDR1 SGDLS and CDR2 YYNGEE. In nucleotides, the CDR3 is TGTGCCAGCAGCCCCCGTCAGGGCCGGAACGCTCTCGAGCAGTACTTC. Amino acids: CASSPRQGRNALEQYF.

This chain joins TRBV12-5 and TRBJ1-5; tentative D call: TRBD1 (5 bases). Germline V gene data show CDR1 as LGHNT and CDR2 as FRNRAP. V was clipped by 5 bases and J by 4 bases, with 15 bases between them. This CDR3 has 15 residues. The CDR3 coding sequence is TGTGCTAGTGGTCTCACTACAGGAGTGAATCAGCCCCAGCATTTT. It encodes CASGLTTGVNQPQHF.

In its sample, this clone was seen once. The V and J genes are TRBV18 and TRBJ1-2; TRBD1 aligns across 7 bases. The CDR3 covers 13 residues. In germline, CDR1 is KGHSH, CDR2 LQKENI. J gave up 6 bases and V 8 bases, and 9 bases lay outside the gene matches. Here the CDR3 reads CASRLGQGDGYTF. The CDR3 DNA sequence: TGTGCCAGCCGACTGGGGCAGGGGGATGGCTACACCTTC.

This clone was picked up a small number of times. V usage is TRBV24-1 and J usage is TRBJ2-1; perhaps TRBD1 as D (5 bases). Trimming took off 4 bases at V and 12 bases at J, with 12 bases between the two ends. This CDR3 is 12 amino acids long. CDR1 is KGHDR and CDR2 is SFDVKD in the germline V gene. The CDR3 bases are TGTGCCACCAGTGACCGGACACAAGGGCAGTTCTTC. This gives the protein CATSDRTQGQFF.

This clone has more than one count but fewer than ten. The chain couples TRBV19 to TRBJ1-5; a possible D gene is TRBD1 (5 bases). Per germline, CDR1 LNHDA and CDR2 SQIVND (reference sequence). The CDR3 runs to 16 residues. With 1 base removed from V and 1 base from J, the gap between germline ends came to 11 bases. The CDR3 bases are TGTGCCAGTAGTATAGGGGGGAGGATAAGCAATCAGCCCCAGCATTTT. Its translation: CASSIGGRISNQPQHF.

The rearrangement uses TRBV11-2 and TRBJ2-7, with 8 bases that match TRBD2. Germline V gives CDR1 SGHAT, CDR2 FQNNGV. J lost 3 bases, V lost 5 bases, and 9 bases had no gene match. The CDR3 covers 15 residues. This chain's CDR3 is CASSPAGRGNYEQYF. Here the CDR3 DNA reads TGTGCCAGCAGCCCCGCCGGGAGGGGCAACTACGAGCAGTACTTC.